Listed below are T cell receptor beta chains from one sample, sequenced in a study of blood T cell repertoires in COVID-19. TCRdb keeps only in-frame clones here, not all; method: immunoSEQ multiplex PCR. Of about 90,000 clones listed, over 75% are singletons. Sequencing used peripheral blood. The receptors originated from a human donor in a cohort sampled during active COVID-19. The CDR3 runs from the conserved cysteine through the conserved F or W. D genes are given only for firm matches. Size tells how often a clone was seen (once, few, many) or the class of an expanded clone, and some rows leave it out.

j_gene | d_gene | abundance | v_gene | CDR3nt | CDR3aa
TRBJ2-1 | TRBD1 | NA | TRBV11-2 | TGTGCCAGCAGAGAGACAGGGTTGTCCTACAATGAGCAGTTCTTC | CASRETGLSYNEQFF
TRBJ1-2 | NA | NA | TRBV7-9 | TGTGCCAGCGAAGCAGGGGATAGCTATGGCTACACCTTC | CASEAGDSYGYTF
TRBJ2-7 | TRBD2 | few | TRBV6-1 | TGTGCCAGCAGTGAACCTTGGACTAGCGTTGTGATGAACGAGCAGTACTTC | CASSEPWTSVVMNEQYF
TRBJ1-5 | TRBD1 | few | TRBV19 | TGTGCCAGTAGTACCCCGACAGGGAATCGCAATCAGCCCCAGCATTTT | CASSTPTGNRNQPQHF
TRBJ2-3 | TRBD1 | NA | TRBV24-1 | TGTGCCACCAGTGATGCCTCCTCCTGGGGGACAGGGGGCTCAGATACGCAGTATTTT | CATSDASSWGTGGSDTQYF
TRBJ1-5 | NA | NA | TRBV4-1 | TGCGCCAGCAGAAAAGGGGGGGGTGGCGGGAATCAGCCCCAGCATTTT | CASRKGGGGGNQPQHF
TRBJ2-7 | TRBD2 | NA | TRBV7-9 | TGTGCCAGCAGCTTTAGCGGGGTCCTCTACGAGCAGTACTTC | CASSFSGVLYEQYF
TRBJ1-5 | NA | many | TRBV24-1 | TGTGCCATCAGGGGCGCCTATCAGCCCCAGCATTTT | CAIRGAYQPQHF
TRBJ1-1 | NA | NA | TRBV2 | TGTGCCAGTCGAGGGAACACTGAAGCTTTCTTT | CASRGNTEAFF
TRBJ2-7 | TRBD1 | once | TRBV4-2 | TGTGCCAGCAGCCAAGACCGCCAGGGGGCCTACGAGCAGTACTTC | CASSQDRQGAYEQYF
TRBJ1-5 | NA | NA | TRBV11-2 | TGTGCCAGCAGCTCAACAGGGCAGGGAAATCAGCCCCAGCATTTT | CASSSTGQGNQPQHF
TRBJ1-2 | TRBD1 | NA | TRBV2 | TGTGCCAGGGGACAGGGAAACGGTGGCTACACCTTC | CARGQGNGGYTF
TRBJ2-7 | TRBD2 | NA | TRBV7-2 | TGTGCCAGCAGCTTTTACGGCGGGGGGGGCGAGCAGTACTTC | CASSFYGGGGEQYF
TRBJ1-2 | NA | NA | TRBV5-1 | TGCGCCAGCAGCTTTAATGGACAATCCTATGGCTACACCTTC | CASSFNGQSYGYTF
TRBJ2-6 | NA | NA | TRBV7-2 | TGTGCCAGCAGCTTAATGCGGGTCACTGGGGCCAACGTCCTGACTTTC | CASSLMRVTGANVLTF
TRBJ2-2 | TRBD1 | once | TRBV7-3 | TGTGCCAGCAGGTCTGGGGGACAGGGGTTCTCCGGGGAGCTGTTTTTT | CASRSGGQGFSGELFF
TRBJ2-1 | TRBD1 | NA | TRBV7-9 | TGTGCCAGCAGCTACGTAGACAGGGGGAAGAGGAATGAGCAGTTCTTC | CASSYVDRGKRNEQFF
TRBJ2-5 | TRBD2 | few | TRBV6-5 | TGTGCCAGCGGACTAGGCCAAGAGACCCAGTACTTC | CASGLGQETQYF
TRBJ1-1 | TRBD1 | NA | TRBV6-5 | TGTGCCAGCAGCTTGACAGGGGGAGGCACTGAAGCTTTCTTT | CASSLTGGGTEAFF
TRBJ1-2 | NA | once | TRBV19 | TGTGCCAGTACCCCGAGTAACTATGGCTACACCTTC | CASTPSNYGYTF
TRBJ1-2 | TRBD1 | NA | TRBV3-1/TRBV3-2 | TGTGCCAGCAGCCAAGATTTGGGGCAGGGGGAGAGCTATGGCTACACCTTC | CASSQDLGQGESYGYTF